The TCR beta chain under discussion was sequenced for a study of cytomegalovirus exposure and HLA in healthy donors. Germline assignment: CDR1 MNHEY and CDR2 SVGAGI. V lost 10 bases, J lost 0 bases, and 12 bases lay in between. CDR3 length equals 13 residues. The study, taken as a whole, reports: Evidence from a later analysis indicated that most CMV-associated TCR beta chains looked HLA-restricted. In a later analysis, at a false discovery rate of 0.05, 16,951 TCR beta sequences were associated with HLA alleles.

60 Vbeta and 13 Jbeta primers were used in PCR. Sequencing was performed with immunoSEQ multiplex PCR; in TCRdb, only in-frame clones are kept and a portion is missing. The data contain tens of thousands of clones, approximately 69% of them singletons. With respect to this clone: What it recognizes is unknown.

This TCR derives from a woman aged 45-65 years in good health and CMV-seropositive. The chain couples TRBV6-5 to TRBJ1-1; D may be TRBD1 (5 bases). Sequenced: PBMCs. Here the CDR3 reads CATRRGMNTEAFF. CDR3 bases: TGTGCCACCAGACGGGGGATGAACACTGAAGCTTTCTTT.